Shown below are 4 T cell receptor beta chains from a single sample sequenced in a study of blood T cell repertoires in COVID-19. TCRdb keeps only in-frame clones here, not all; method: immunoSEQ multiplex PCR. The table lists around 300,000 clones, roughly 87% of them singletons, with 2% to 3% in the top ten. Input material: peripheral blood. The receptors were sampled from a young man with active or convalescent COVID-19.

The chain links TRBV27 to TRBJ1-1, with a tentative D call TRBD1 (6 bases). The V gene lost 1 base and the J gene lost 10 bases, with 16 bases spanning the gap. This CDR3 has 14 residues. CDR1 and CDR2 (germline): MNHEY, SMNVEV (reference sequence). CDR3 coding DNA: TGTGCCAGCAGTTTATTGGGGGCGGGGGAGGTAGCTTTCTTT. Protein sequence: CASSLLGAGEVAFF.

The rearrangement links TRBV4-1 to TRBJ2-7, with TRBD1 matching 10 bases. The trim removed 0 bases at V and 2 bases at J, leaving 4 bases unmatched. The CDR3 spans 16 residues. Germline V lookup: CDR1 MGHRA, CDR2 YSYEKL. The CDR3 region is CASSQDYGTGAYEQYF. CDR3 DNA: TGCGCCAGCAGCCAAGACTACGGGACAGGGGCCTACGAGCAGTACTTC.

This chain joins TRBV4-2 and TRBJ2-1, with D maybe TRBD2 (5 bases). CDR1 and CDR2 (germline): LGHNA, YNFKEQ. This CDR3 is built from 14 residues. V was trimmed by 5 bases and J by 7 bases, leaving 15 bases between them. The CDR3 sequence is CASSSRGILNEQFF. The CDR3 DNA reads as TGTGCCAGCAGCTCCCGAGGGATTTTGAATGAGCAGTTCTTC.

The rearrangement uses TRBV2 and TRBJ1-3, with D perhaps TRBD1 (6 bases). This CDR3 is 16 amino acids long. From germline, CDR1 is SNHLY and CDR2 FYNNEI. The germline V and J ends were trimmed by 7 bases and 2 bases, with 18 bases remaining between them. The CDR3 sequence: CASTSSDRTPGNTIYF. Here the CDR3 DNA reads TGTGCCAGCACTAGCTCGGACAGAACTCCTGGAAACACCATATATTTT.